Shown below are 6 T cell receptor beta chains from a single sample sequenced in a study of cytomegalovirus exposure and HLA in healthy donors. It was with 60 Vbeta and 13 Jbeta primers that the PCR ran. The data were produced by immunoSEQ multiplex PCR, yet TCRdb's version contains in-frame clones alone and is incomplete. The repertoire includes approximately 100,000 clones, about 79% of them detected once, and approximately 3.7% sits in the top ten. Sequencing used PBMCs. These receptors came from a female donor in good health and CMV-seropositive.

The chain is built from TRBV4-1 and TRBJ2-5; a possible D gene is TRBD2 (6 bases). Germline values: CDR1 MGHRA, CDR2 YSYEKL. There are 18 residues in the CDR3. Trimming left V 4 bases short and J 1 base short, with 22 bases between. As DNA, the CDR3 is TGCGCCAGCAGCCCCTTGCGTGTGGCGGGGCTAACCCAAGAGACCCAGTACTTC. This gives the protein CASSPLRVAGLTQETQYF.

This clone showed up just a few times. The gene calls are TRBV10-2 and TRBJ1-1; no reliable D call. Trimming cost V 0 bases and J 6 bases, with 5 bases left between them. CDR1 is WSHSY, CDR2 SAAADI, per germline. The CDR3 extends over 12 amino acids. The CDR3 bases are TGCGCCAGCAGTGAGTCAGAGGCTGAAGCTTTCTTT. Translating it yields CASSESEAEAFF.

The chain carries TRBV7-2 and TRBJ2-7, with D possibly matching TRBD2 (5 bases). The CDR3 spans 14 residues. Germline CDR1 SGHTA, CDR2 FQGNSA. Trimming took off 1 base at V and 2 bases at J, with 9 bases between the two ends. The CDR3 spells CASSLGTGTYEQYF. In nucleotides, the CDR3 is TGTGCCAGCAGCTTAGGGACGGGAACCTACGAGCAGTACTTC.

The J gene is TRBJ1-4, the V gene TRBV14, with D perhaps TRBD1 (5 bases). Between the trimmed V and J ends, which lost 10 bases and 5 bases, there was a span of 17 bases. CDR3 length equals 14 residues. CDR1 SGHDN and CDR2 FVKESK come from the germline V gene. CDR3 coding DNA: TGTGCCAAACTATGGGGCAGGGAAAATGAAAAACTGTTTTTT. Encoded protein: CAKLWGRENEKLFF. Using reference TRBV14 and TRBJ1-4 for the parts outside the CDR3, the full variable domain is EAGVTQFPSHSVIEKGQTVTLRCDPISGHDNLYWYRRVMGKEIKFLLHFVKESKQDESGMPNNRFLAERTGGTYSTLKVQPAELEDSGVYFCAKLWGRENEKLFFGSGTQLSVL.

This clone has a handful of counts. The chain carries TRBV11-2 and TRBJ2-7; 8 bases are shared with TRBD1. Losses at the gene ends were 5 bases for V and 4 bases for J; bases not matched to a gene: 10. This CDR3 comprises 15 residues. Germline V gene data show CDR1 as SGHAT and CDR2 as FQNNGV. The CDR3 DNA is TGTGCCAGCAGCGCCCCAGGGGGCGCTGGGTACGAGCAGTACTTC. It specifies CASSAPGGAGYEQYF.

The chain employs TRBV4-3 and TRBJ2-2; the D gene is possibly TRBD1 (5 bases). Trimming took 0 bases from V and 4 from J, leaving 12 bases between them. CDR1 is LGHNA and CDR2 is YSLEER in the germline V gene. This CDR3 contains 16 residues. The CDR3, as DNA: TGCGCCAGCAGCCAAGATACGGGCCAGGGCACCGGGGAGCTGTTTTTT. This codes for CASSQDTGQGTGELFF.